This TCR beta chain was captured in a study of blood T cell repertoires in COVID-19. Participants had their cohort set by participant-reported clinical history. It was within 2 weeks before study entry that exposed participants met a COVID-19 case. The protocol was immunoSEQ multiplex PCR, while the TCRdb copy is restricted to in-frame clones and leaves out a portion. The repertoire consists of 130,000 to 150,000 clones, with around 84% occurring once and the leading ten covering approximately 5.7%. This CDR3 spans 14 amino acids. Trimming shortened V by 2 bases and J by 8 bases, and 13 bases separated the two germline ends. Per the germline V gene, CDR1 is KGHSH and CDR2 is LQKENI.

The sequenced sample consisted of PBMCs or T cells enriched from blood (not recorded which). This clonotype was obtained from a woman between 45 and 60 years old who had been exposed to COVID-19. V is TRBV18 and J is TRBJ1-3; D gene unclear. DNA of the CDR3: TGTGCCAGCTCACCAAGGACTGGCCTTGACACCATATATTTT. It yields the protein CASSPRTGLDTIYF.